The TCR beta chain under discussion was sequenced for a study of T cell responses to AZD1222 COVID-19 vaccine. Study details: Whether given at about 4 or about 12 weeks, second doses were pooled.

CDR3 length: 15 amino acids. V was shortened by 0 bases and J by 6 bases, with 12 bases between the two germline ends. Looked up from germline, CDR1 is LGHNA and CDR2 is YSLEER. Study conclusions and caveats: Variant regions that are unmutated are reportedly the target of nearly half of spike-specific TCRs.

The protocol was immunoSEQ multiplex PCR, while the TCRdb copy is restricted to in-frame clones and leaves out a portion. In the table there are approximately 60,000 clones, 70% to 85% of which are singletons. About this clone: Its specificity is not known.

The source of this sequence is an adult in good health. The sequencing used peripheral blood, collected on day 0 of AZD1222 vaccination. V usage is TRBV4-3 and J usage is TRBJ1-5; TRBD1 is a possible D gene (5 bases). As DNA, the CDR3 is TGCGCCAGCAGCCAAGATAGTATGGGACGTCAGCCCCAGCATTTT. Translated, it gives CASSQDSMGRQPQHF.